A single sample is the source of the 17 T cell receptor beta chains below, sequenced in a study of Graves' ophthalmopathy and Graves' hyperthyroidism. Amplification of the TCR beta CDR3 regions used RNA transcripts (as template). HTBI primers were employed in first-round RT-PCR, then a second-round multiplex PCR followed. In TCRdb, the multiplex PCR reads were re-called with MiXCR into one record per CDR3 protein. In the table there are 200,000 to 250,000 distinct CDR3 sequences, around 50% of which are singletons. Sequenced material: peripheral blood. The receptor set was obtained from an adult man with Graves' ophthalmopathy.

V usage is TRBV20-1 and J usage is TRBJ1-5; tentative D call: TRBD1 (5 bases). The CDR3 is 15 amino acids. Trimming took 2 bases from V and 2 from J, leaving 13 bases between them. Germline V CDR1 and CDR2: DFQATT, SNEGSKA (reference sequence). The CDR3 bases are TGCAGTGCTAGAAGCGGGGGGGGAGGCAATCAGCCCCAGCATTTT. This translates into CSARSGGGGNQPQHF.

Here the CDR3 reads CASSPLAGENYEQYF. The CDR3, as DNA: TGTGCCAGCAGCCCTCTGGCGGGAGAAAACTACGAGCAGTACTTC. The rearrangement links TRBV7-8 to TRBJ2-7; 7 positions match TRBD2. Germline V CDR1 and CDR2: SGHVS, FQNEAQ. The CDR3 length is 15 residues. V gave up 5 bases and J gave up 3 bases; unmatched junction bases: 10.

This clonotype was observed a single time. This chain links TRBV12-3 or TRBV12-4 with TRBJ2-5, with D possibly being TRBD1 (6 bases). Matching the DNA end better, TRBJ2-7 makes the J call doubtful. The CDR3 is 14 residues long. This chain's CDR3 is CASTHSGDSYEQYF. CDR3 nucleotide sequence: TGTGCCAGCACCCACTCAGGGGATTCCTACGAGCAGTACTTC.

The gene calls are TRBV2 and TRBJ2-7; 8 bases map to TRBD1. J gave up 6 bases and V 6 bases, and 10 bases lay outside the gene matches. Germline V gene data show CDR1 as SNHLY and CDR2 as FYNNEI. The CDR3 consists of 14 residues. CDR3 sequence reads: CASSLTRTGFEQYF. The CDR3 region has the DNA TGTGCCAGCAGCCTCACTCGGACAGGGTTCGAGCAGTACTTC.

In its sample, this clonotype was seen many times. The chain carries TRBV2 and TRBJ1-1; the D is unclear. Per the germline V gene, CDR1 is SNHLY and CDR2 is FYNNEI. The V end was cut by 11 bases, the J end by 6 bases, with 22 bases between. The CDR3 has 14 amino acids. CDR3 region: CADHRRESWPEAFF. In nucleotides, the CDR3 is TGTGCCGACCATCGGAGGGAGTCGTGGCCTGAAGCTTTCTTT.

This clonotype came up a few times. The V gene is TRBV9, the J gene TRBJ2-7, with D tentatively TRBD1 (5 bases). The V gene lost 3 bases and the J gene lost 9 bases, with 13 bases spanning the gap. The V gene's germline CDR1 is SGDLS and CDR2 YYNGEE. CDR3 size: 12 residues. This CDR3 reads CASSGRQSGQYF. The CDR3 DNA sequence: TGTGCCAGCAGCGGGAGACAGTCGGGGCAGTACTTC.

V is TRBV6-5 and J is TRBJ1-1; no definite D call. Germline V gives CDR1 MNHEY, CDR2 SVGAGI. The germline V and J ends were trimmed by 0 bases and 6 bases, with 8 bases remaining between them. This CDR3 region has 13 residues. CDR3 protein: CASSYSREAEAFF. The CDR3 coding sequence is TGTGCCAGCAGTTACTCAAGGGAAGCTGAAGCTTTCTTT.

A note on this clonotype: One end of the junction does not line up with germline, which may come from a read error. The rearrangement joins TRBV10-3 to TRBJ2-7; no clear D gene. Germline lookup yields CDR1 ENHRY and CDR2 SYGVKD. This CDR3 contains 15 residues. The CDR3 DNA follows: TGTGCCAGCAGTGAACGGTGGTTGGGGAACTACGAGCAGTACTTC. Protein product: CASSERWLGNYEQYF.

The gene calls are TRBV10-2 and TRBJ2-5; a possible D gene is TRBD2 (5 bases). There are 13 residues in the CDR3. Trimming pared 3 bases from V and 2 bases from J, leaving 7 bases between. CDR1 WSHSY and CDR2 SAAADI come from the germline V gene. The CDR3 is CASSEGGQETQYF. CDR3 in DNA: TGCGCCAGCAGTGAAGGAGGACAAGAGACCCAGTACTTC.

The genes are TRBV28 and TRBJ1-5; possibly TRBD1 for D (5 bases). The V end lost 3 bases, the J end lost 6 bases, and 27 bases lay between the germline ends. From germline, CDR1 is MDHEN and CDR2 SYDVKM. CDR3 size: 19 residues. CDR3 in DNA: TGTGCCAGCAGTTTTAGGGACGGTGGCAGCAGGTCAGGACGTCAGCCCCAGCATTTT. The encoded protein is CASSFRDGGSRSGRQPQHF.

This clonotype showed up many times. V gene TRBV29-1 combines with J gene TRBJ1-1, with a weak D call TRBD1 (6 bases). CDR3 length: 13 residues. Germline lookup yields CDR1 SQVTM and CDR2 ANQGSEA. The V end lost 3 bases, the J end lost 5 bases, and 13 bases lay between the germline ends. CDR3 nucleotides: TGCAGCGTTGAGACAGGTGAGGGAACTGAAGCTTTCTTT. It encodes CSVETGEGTEAFF. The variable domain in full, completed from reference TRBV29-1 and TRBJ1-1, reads SAVISQKPSRDICQRGTSLTIQCQVDSQVTMMFWYRQQPGQSLTLIATANQGSEATYESGFVIDKFPISRPNLTFSTLTVSNMSPEDSSIYLCSVETGEGTEAFFGQGTRLTVV.

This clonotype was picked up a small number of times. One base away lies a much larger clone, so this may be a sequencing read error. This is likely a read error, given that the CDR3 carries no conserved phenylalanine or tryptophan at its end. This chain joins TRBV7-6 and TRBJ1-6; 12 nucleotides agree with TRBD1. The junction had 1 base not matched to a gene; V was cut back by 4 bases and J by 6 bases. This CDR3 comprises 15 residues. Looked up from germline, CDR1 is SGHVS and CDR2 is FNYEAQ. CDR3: CASSWGQGANSPLHS. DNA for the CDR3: TGTGCCAGCAGCTGGGGACAGGGGGCTAATTCACCCCTCCACTCT.

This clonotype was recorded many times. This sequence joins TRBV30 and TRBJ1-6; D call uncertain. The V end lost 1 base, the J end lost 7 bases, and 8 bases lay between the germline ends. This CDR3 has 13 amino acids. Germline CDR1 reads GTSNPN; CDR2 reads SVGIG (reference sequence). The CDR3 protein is CAWSGGRNSPLHF. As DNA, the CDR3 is TGTGCCTGGAGTGGCGGGCGGAATTCACCCCTCCACTTT.

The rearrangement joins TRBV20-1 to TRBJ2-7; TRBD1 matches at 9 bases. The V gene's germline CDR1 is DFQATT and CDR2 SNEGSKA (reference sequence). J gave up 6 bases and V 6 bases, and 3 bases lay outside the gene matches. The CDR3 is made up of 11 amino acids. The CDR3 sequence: CSARTGVEQYF. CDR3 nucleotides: TGCAGTGCCCGGACAGGGGTCGAGCAGTACTTC.

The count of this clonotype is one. This CDR3 is CASSLQRSPGNTIYF. The DNA of the CDR3 is TGTGCCAGCAGCTTGCAGCGAAGCCCTGGAAACACCATATATTTT. The chain combines TRBV7-8 with TRBJ1-3; D is unresolved. Germline CDR1 SGHVS, CDR2 FQNEAQ. This CDR3 is 15 amino acids long. Between the trimmed V and J ends, which lost 3 bases and 2 bases, there was a span of 11 bases.

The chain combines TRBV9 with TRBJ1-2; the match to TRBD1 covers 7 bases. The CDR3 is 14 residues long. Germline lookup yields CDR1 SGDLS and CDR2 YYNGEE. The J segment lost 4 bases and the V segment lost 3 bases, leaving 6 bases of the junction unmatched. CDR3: CASSGQGTRYGYTF. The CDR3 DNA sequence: TGTGCCAGCAGCGGACAGGGTACACGCTATGGCTACACCTTC.

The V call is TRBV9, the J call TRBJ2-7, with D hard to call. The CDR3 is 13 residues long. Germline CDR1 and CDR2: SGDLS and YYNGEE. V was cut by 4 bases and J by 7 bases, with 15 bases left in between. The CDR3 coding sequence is TGTGCCAGCAGCACCTCAGGCTTGGGGGAGCAGTACTTC. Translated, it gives CASSTSGLGEQYF.